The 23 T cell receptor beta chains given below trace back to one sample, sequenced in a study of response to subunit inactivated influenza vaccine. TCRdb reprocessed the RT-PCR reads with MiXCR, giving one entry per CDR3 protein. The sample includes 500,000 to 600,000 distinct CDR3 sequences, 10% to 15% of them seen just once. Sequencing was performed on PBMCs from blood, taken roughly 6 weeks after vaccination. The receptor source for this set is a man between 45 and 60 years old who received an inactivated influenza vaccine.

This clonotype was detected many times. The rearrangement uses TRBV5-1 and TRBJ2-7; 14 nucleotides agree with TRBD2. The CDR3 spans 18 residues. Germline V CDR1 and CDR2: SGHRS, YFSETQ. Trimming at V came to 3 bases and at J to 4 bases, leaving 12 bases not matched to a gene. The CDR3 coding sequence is TGCGCCAGCAGCTCTCTAGGGACTAGCGGGAGTACGATTTACGAGCAGTACTTC. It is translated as CASSSLGTSGSTIYEQYF.

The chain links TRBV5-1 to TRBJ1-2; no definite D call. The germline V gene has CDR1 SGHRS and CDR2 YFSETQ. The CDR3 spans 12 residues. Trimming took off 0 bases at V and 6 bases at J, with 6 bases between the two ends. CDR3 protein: CASSLESHGYTF. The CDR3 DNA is TGCGCCAGCAGCTTGGAATCCCATGGCTACACCTTC.

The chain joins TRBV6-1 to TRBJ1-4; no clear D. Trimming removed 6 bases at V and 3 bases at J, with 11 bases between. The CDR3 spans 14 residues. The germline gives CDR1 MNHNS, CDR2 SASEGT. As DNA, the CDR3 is TGTGCCAGCAGACTAGCCGGGTCTAATGAAAAACTGTTTTTT. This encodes CASRLAGSNEKLFF.

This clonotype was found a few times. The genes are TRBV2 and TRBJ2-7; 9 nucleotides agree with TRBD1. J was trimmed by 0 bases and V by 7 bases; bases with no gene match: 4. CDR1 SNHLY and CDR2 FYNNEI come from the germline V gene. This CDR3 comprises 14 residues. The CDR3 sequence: CASIRTGDSYEQYF. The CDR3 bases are TGTGCCAGCATTCGGACAGGGGACTCCTACGAGCAGTACTTC.

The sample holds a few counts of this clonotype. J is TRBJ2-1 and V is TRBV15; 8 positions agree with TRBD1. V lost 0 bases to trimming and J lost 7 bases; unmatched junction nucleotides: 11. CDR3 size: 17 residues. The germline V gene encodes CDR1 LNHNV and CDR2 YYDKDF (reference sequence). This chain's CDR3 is CATSRDLGAGGRNEQFF. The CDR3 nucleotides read TGTGCCACCAGCAGAGATCTTGGGGCAGGGGGCAGGAATGAGCAGTTCTTC.

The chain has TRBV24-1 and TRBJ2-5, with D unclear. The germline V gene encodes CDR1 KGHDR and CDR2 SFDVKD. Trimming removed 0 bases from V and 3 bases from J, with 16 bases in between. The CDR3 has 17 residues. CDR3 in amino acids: CATSDLSSGRSKETQYF. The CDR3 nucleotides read TGTGCCACCAGTGATTTGTCCTCGGGCCGGTCCAAAGAGACCCAGTACTTC.

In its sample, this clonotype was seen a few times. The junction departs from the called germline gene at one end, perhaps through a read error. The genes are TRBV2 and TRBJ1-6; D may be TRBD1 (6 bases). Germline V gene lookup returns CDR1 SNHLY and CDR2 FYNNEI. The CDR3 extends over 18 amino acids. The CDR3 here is CTSSEDSDFLGDHSPLHF. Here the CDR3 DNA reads TGTACCAGCAGTGAGGACAGCGATTTCCTGGGTGATCATTCACCCCTCCACTTT.

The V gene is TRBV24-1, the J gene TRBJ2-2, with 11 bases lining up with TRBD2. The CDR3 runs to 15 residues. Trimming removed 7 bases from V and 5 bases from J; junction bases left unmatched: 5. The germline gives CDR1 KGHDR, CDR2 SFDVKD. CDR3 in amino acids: CATRETSGSTGELFF. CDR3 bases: TGTGCCACCAGGGAAACTAGCGGGAGTACCGGGGAGCTGTTTTTT.

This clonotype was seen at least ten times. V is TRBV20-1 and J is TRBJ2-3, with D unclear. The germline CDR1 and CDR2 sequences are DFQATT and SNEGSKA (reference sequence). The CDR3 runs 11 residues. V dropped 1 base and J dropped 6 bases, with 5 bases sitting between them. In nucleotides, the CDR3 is TGCAGTGCTAGAGTTGGCGATACGCAGTATTTT. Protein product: CSARVGDTQYF.

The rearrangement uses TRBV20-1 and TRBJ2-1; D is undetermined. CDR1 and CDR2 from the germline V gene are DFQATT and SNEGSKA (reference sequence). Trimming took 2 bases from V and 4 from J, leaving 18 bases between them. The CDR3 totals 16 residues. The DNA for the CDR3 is TGCAGTGCTAGATCTCGGTTCCGCGAGAGTTACAATGAGCAGTTCTTC. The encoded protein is CSARSRFRESYNEQFF.

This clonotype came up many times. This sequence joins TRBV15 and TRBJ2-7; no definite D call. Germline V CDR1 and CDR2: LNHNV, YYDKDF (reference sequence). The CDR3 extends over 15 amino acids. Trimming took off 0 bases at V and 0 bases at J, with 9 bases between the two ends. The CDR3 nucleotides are TGTGCCACCAGCAGAGATCCTGGCAGCTCCTACGAGCAGTACTTC. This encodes CATSRDPGSSYEQYF. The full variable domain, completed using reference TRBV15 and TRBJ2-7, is DAMVIQNPRYQVTQFGKPVTLSCSQTLNHNVMYWYQQKSSQAPKLLFHYYDKDFNNEADTPDNFQSRRPNTSFCFLDIRSPGLGDTAMYLCATSRDPGSSYEQYFGPGTRLTVT.

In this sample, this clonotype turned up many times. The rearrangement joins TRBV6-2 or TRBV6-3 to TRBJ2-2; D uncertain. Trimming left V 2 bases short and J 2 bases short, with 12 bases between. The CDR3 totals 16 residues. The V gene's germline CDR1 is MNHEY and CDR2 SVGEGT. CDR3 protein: CASSYTRRVNTGELFF. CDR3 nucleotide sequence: TGTGCCAGCAGTTACACGCGTCGGGTTAACACCGGGGAGCTGTTTTTT.

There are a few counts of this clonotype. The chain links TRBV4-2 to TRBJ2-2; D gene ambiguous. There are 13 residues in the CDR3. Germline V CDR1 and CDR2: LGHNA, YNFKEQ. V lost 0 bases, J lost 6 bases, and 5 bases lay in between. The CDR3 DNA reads TGTGCCAGCAGCCAAGATGTAGCCGGGGAGCTGTTTTTT. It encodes CASSQDVAGELFF.

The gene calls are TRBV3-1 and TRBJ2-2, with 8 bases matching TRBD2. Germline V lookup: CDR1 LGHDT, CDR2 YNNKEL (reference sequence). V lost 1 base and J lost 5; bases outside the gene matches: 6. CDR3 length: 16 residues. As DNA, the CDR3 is TGTGCCAGCAGCCAAGCTAGCGGGTCCCCTACCGGGGAGCTGTTTTTT. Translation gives CASSQASGSPTGELFF.

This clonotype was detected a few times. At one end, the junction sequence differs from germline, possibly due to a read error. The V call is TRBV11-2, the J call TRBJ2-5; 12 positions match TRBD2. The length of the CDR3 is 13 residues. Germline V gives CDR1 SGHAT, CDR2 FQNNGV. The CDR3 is CASSSGLAGPADF. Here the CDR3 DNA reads TGTGCCAGCAGCTCCGGACTAGCGGGGCCAGCAGACTTC.

The CDR3 protein is CASSPPGRGYEQYF. In DNA, the CDR3 is TGCGCCAGCAGCCCCCCGGGCAGGGGATACGAGCAGTACTTC. The chain combines TRBV4-1 with TRBJ2-7; D may be TRBD1 (6 bases). V lost 4 bases to trimming and J lost 4 bases, with 14 bases between them. Per germline, CDR1 MGHRA and CDR2 YSYEKL. The CDR3 runs to 14 residues.

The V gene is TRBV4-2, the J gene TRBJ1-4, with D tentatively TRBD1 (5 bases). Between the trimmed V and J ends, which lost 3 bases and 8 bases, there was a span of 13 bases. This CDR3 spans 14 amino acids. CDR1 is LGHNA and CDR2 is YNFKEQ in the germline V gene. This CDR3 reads CASSQAGTGEKLFF. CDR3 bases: TGTGCCAGCAGCCAGGCGGGGACGGGGGAAAAACTGTTTTTT.

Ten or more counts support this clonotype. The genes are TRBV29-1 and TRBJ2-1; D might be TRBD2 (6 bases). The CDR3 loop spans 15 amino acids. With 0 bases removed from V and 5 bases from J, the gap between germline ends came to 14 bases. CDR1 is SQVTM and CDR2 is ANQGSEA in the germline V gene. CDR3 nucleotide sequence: TGCAGCGTTGAAGATCGGGAGACAAGGAACAATGAGCAGTTCTTC. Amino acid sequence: CSVEDRETRNNEQFF.

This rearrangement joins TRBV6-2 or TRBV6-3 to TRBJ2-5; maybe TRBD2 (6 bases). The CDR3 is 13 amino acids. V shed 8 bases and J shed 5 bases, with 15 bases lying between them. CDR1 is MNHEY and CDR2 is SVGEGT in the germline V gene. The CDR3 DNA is TGTGCCAGCGGCGTAGTGCGGGATGAGACCCAGTACTTC. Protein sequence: CASGVVRDETQYF.

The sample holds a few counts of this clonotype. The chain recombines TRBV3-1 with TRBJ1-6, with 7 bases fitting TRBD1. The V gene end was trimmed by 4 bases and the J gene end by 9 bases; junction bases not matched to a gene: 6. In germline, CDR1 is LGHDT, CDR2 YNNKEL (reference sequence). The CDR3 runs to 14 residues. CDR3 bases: TGTGCCAGCAGCCTACAGGGGCTGGGTTCACCCCTCCACTTT. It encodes CASSLQGLGSPLHF.

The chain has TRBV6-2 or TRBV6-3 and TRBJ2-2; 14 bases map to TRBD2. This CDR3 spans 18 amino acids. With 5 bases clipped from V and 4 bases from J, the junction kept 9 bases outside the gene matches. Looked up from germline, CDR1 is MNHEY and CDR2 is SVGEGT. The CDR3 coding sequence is TGTGCCAGCAGTAGCGGACTAGCGGGAGGATTTAGCACCGGGGAGCTGTTTTTT. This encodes CASSSGLAGGFSTGELFF.

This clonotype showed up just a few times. The CDR3, as DNA: TGCAGTGCTAGAGATCCCTGGACTAGCGGGCACACAGATACGCAGTATTTT. This gives the protein CSARDPWTSGHTDTQYF. V and J are TRBV20-1 and TRBJ2-3, with 11 nucleotides matching TRBD2. This CDR3 region has 17 residues. Germline values: CDR1 DFQATT, CDR2 SNEGSKA (reference sequence). With 0 bases clipped from V and 2 bases from J, the junction kept 7 bases outside the gene matches.

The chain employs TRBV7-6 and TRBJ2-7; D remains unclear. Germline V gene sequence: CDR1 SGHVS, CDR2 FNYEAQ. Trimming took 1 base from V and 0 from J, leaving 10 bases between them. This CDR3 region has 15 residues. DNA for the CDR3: TGTGCCAGCAGCTTAGGTTGGGGATTCTCCTACGAGCAGTACTTC. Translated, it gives CASSLGWGFSYEQYF.